The entry below describes one TCR beta chain. The data belong to a study of blood T cell repertoires in COVID-19. Study context: From the United States, Italy and Spain came samples of acute and convalescent COVID-19.

Sequencing was performed with immunoSEQ multiplex PCR; in TCRdb, only in-frame clones are kept and a portion is missing. The sample yields over 25,000 clones, around 89% seen once. The V gene's germline CDR1 is SGHVS and CDR2 FQNEAQ. The CDR3 spans 15 residues. After removal of 5 bases from V and 4 bases from J, the junction contained 5 bases not matched to a gene. The receptor was derived from a man in his sixties with acute or convalescent COVID-19. The chain carries TRBV7-8 and TRBJ1-5, with 10 bases matching TRBD1. The sample consisted of peripheral blood. CDR3 bases: TGTGCCAGCAGCCCTAGGACAGGGGGGAATCAGCCCCAGCATTTT. Amino acids: CASSPRTGGNQPQHF.